Here is one TCR beta chain with its context. The antigen is undetermined. Every single patient, without exception, relapsed after autologous stem cell transplantation, and brentuximab vedotin exposure varied. Sequencing was performed with immunoSEQ multiplex PCR; in TCRdb, only in-frame clones are kept and a portion is missing. The data contain around 19,000 clones, roughly 75% of them seen just once; the ten biggest clones take up roughly 25%. The data were obtained in a study of PD-1 blockade in classical Hodgkin lymphoma. Study results and limitations: Before treatment, complete responders showed about the same diversity as newly diagnosed patients. Compared with baseline, CD4+ but not CD8+ TCR diversity had risen significantly by C4D1. Repertoires differed for reasons still undefined, possibly disease activity or prior therapy.

CDR3 length: 12 residues. V lost 2 bases, J lost 8 bases, and 2 bases stayed unmatched. The germline gives CDR1 MNHEY, CDR2 SVGAGI. The source is a human donor with classical Hodgkin lymphoma. The sequences come from peripheral blood mononuclear cells (PBMCs), collected before the second cycle of nivolumab. This chain uses TRBV6-5 with TRBJ1-1; TRBD1 matches at 7 bases. In DNA, the CDR3 is TGTGCCAGCAGTTACCGACAGGGAGAAGCTTTCTTT. This codes for CASSYRQGEAFF.